The source of this TCR beta chain is a study of blood T cell repertoires in COVID-19. Study context: Acute and convalescent COVID-19 specimens originated in the United States, Italy and Spain.

Participants, about 18 to 90 years old, spanned approximately 26 US areas. Cohort 3 donors were reported recovered after two negative PCRs, clearance, or symptom resolution. Germline V CDR1 and CDR2: MNHNS, SASEGT. Trimming took off 1 base at V and 7 bases at J, with 16 bases between the two ends. CDR3 size: 16 residues. As originally analysed: For nucleated cells, counts were estimated from reference gene primer amplification. Assay: immunoSEQ multiplex PCR; the TCRdb copy retains only in-frame clones and omits some. V, J and clone size were drawn from that table, and D and trimming were deduced from the DNA. The data contain about 370,000 clones, roughly 89% of them singletons.

This sequence originates from a woman aged 30 to 39 who had recovered from COVID-19. The rearrangement uses TRBV6-1 and TRBJ2-2, with D perhaps TRBD2 (6 bases). The sample was PBMCs or T cells enriched from blood (not recorded which). The CDR3 protein is CASSEGISGVNGELFF. In nucleotides, the CDR3 is TGTGCCAGCAGTGAAGGGATTTCGGGGGTGAACGGGGAGCTGTTTTTT.